The T cell receptor (beta chain) described here comes from a study of cytomegalovirus exposure and HLA in healthy donors. Overall study: Genetic ancestry analysis placed over 65% of the 300 to 400 donors that were genotyped in the Caucasian-associated cluster. Whole-study results and caveats: Researchers reported in a later analysis that a missense DCLRE1C variant was tied to TCR beta V- and J-gene trimming. An apparent linkage of common viral pathogens to several of the most significant clusters emerged in a later analysis. Some highly shared sequence variants likely arose as a pipeline artifact.

J gave up 6 bases and V 6 bases, and 9 bases lay outside the gene matches. CDR1 and CDR2 from the germline V gene are SQVTM and ANQGSEA. The CDR3 is 14 residues long. To note about this clone: Antigen specificity is unknown.

It was with 60 Vbeta and 13 Jbeta primers that the PCR ran. Method: immunoSEQ multiplex PCR; TCRdb's copy keeps in-frame clones and lacks some. The repertoire table contains roughly 150,000 clones. This chain links TRBV29-1 with TRBJ2-1; TRBD1 matches at 9 bases. Input material: PBMCs. This clonotype was obtained from a woman aged 45-60 years in good health and CMV-seronegative. This chain's CDR3 is CSVKYRDRVNEQFF. In DNA, the CDR3 is TGCAGCGTGAAGTACCGGGACAGGGTCAATGAGCAGTTCTTC.